This T cell receptor (beta chain) was identified in a study of identical twins. The CDR3 is 13 amino acids. V shed 5 bases, J shed 6 bases, and the junction held 7 bases outside the gene matches. CDR1 and CDR2 (germline): SGHTA, FQGNSA. This clonotype was counted ten times or more. Its antigen is currently unknown. Addition of a universal primer site occurred through template switching, and cDNA carried unique molecular identifiers. One entry per CDR3 protein, called by TCRdb with MiXCR from the 5' RACE reads. The table lists under 350,000 distinct CDR3 sequences, more than 8% of them singletons. Study results and limitations: Invariant MAIT and iNKT cells could partly confound zero-insertion analyses.

The same data also contributed to another study, on yellow fever vaccine responses in identical twins.

This TCR came from a young woman in good health. Sequencing input: CD8+ T cells sorted from blood. The rearrangement links TRBV7-2 to TRBJ2-7; 7 bases align to TRBD2. The CDR3 here is CASSIHGRGEQYF. The CDR3 DNA reads as TGTGCCAGCAGCATACATGGGAGGGGCGAGCAGTACTTC.